The next 29 T cell receptor beta chains were all read from a single sample in a study of T cell responses to AZD1222 COVID-19 vaccine. The assay was immunoSEQ multiplex PCR, and TCRdb's table has in-frame clones only and misses some. The repertoire holds about 130,000 clones, over 90% seen once, with under 7.5% in the top ten. Sequences were derived from peripheral blood, sampled on day 0 of AZD1222 vaccination. These receptors were taken from an adult in good health.

The chain combines TRBV15 with TRBJ2-2; TRBD1 is a possible D gene (5 bases). Germline V gives CDR1 LNHNV, CDR2 YYDKDF (reference sequence). This CDR3 contains 14 residues. Trimming removed 5 bases at V and 6 bases at J, with 13 bases between. CDR3: CATSAGHGSGELFF. CDR3 DNA: TGTGCCACCAGCGCCGGACACGGGTCCGGGGAGCTGTTTTTT.

The chain couples TRBV28 to TRBJ1-3, with D maybe TRBD1 (5 bases). The CDR3 has 14 residues. V was pared by 5 bases and J by 2 bases, with 10 bases between. Germline V gene lookup returns CDR1 MDHEN and CDR2 SYDVKM. CDR3 region: CASSPGAAGNTIYF. The DNA of the CDR3 is TGTGCCAGCAGTCCTGGGGCAGCTGGAAACACCATATATTTT.

The rearrangement uses TRBV3-1 (or the pseudogene TRBV3-2) and TRBJ2-1; unclear D gene. Germline-derived CDR1 and CDR2 are LGHDT and YNNKEL (reference sequence). This CDR3 contains 12 residues. V lost 1 base to trimming and J lost 4 bases, with 2 bases between them. The CDR3, as DNA: TGTGCCAGCAGCCAAGTTTACAATGAGCAGTTCTTC. It specifies CASSQVYNEQFF.

V gene TRBV4-1 combines with J gene TRBJ2-4, with 8 bases that match TRBD2. The V segment lost 4 bases and the J segment 7 bases; nucleotides outside the gene matches: 15. CDR1 is MGHRA and CDR2 is YSYEKL in the germline V gene. The CDR3 is 17 residues long. In DNA form, the CDR3 reads TGCGCCAGCAGCCCAGCGGATATCGGGAGGGCCTCGAACATTCAGTACTTC. The encoded protein is CASSPADIGRASNIQYF.

The rearrangement uses TRBV29-1 and TRBJ2-5, with D hard to call. Germline values: CDR1 SQVTM, CDR2 ANQGSEA. Trimming took 6 bases from V and 1 from J, leaving 18 bases between them. This CDR3 has 15 residues. CDR3 DNA sequence: TGCAGCGTGACCTGGGGATCTCGCCCCCAAGAGACCCAGTACTTC. The encoded protein is CSVTWGSRPQETQYF.

The gene calls are TRBV28 and TRBJ2-7; D might be TRBD1 or TRBD2, each matching 5 bases. V lost 3 bases and J 5 bases, leaving 32 bases between the germline ends. CDR1 and CDR2 (germline): MDHEN, SYDVKM. The CDR3 sequence is 20 residues long. CDR3 sequence: CASSLPQVERERGFFHEQYF. DNA for the CDR3: TGTGCCAGCAGTTTGCCCCAGGTAGAGAGGGAGAGGGGTTTTTTCCACGAGCAGTACTTC.

Concerning this clone: The same CDR3 also results from other DNA sequences found in this sample. The CDR3 loop reads CASSLGAGASYEQYF. DNA of the CDR3: TGTGCCAGCAGCTTAGGAGCGGGAGCCTCCTACGAGCAGTACTTC. This chain connects TRBV7-6 to TRBJ2-7; 8 bases map to TRBD2. Germline CDR1 and CDR2: SGHVS and FNYEAQ. V shed 1 base, J shed 0 bases, and the junction held 2 bases outside the gene matches. This CDR3 has 15 residues.

This chain connects TRBV19 to TRBJ2-1; 7 bases map to TRBD1. This CDR3 has 15 amino acids. The germline CDR1 and CDR2 sequences are LNHDA and SQIVND (reference sequence). J was trimmed by 5 bases and V by 6 bases; bases with no gene match: 10. For the CDR3, the DNA is TGTGCCAGTAGCCGTGGGACAGTGAGAAACAATGAGCAGTTCTTC. Protein product: CASSRGTVRNNEQFF. The full variable domain, with the rest looked up from reference TRBV19 and TRBJ2-1, is DGGITQSPKYLFRKEGQNVTLSCEQNLNHDAMYWYRQDPGQGLRLIYYSQIVNDFQKGDIAEGYSVSREKKESFPLTVTSAQKNPTAFYLCASSRGTVRNNEQFFGPGTRLTVL.

The gene calls are TRBV5-6 and TRBJ2-1; the D gene is possibly TRBD2 (5 bases). Germline V gene sequence: CDR1 SGHDT, CDR2 YYEEEE. The CDR3 consists of 18 residues. V dropped 0 bases and J dropped 7 bases, with 23 bases sitting between them. The DNA of the CDR3 is TGTGCCAGCAGCTTGGGGCGGGCCTTGACTTATTATTTGAATGAGCAGTTCTTC. This gives the protein CASSLGRALTYYLNEQFF.

The rearrangement links TRBV6-5 to TRBJ2-2; D is unclear. Germline CDR1 MNHEY, CDR2 SVGAGI. V was cut by 7 bases and J by 1 base, with 10 bases left in between. The CDR3 contains 14 residues. The CDR3 bases are TGTGCCAGCACGGCGACGAGGAACACCGGGGAGCTGTTTTTT. Its protein is CASTATRNTGELFF.

The chain employs TRBV9 and TRBJ2-7; tentatively, D is TRBD2 (5 bases). This CDR3 is built from 16 residues. Germline loops: CDR1 SGDLS, CDR2 YYNGEE. V was shortened by 0 bases and J by 7 bases, with 20 bases between the two germline ends. CDR3 coding DNA: TGTGCCAGCAGCGTAGGGTATTTGGGCCTGACGGGGGAGCAGTACTTC. It yields the protein CASSVGYLGLTGEQYF.

The chain combines TRBV3-1 (or the pseudogene TRBV3-2) with TRBJ1-5; weak D call: TRBD1 (6 bases). The V end was cut by 4 bases, the J end by 2 bases, with 12 bases between. CDR1 LGHDT and CDR2 YNNKEL come from the germline V gene (reference sequence). The CDR3 consists of 15 residues. CDR3 coding DNA: TGTGCCAGCAGCCCCAGGGGTTATGGCAATCAGCCCCAGCATTTT. Its protein product is CASSPRGYGNQPQHF.

This rearrangement joins TRBV24-1 to TRBJ1-4, with D hard to call. V lost 4 bases and J lost 5, with 10 bases in between. The germline V gene encodes CDR1 KGHDR and CDR2 SFDVKD. The CDR3 is made up of 14 amino acids. The CDR3 coding sequence is TGTGCCACCAGTGAGGGGAGCCCGAATGAAAAACTGTTTTTT. Amino acids: CATSEGSPNEKLFF.

The V gene is TRBV27, the J gene TRBJ1-2; 7 nucleotides match TRBD1. Germline trimming cut 9 bases from V and 6 bases from J; bases unmatched to any gene: 10. Germline CDR1 reads MNHEY; CDR2 reads SMNVEV (reference sequence). The CDR3 is 13 amino acids. DNA of the CDR3: TGTGCCAGTGCCCTACAGGGGAGGAATGGCTACACCTTC. Translation gives CASALQGRNGYTF.

This clone was detected a few times. The chain joins TRBV4-1 to TRBJ1-5; tentative D call: TRBD1 (5 bases). CDR1 MGHRA and CDR2 YSYEKL come from the germline V gene. The ends were cut back, 4 bases at V and 2 bases at J, with 12 bases in the middle. The CDR3 spans 15 residues. CDR3 DNA: TGCGCCAGCAGCCTAAATGAACAGGGCAATCAGCCCCAGCATTTT. This codes for CASSLNEQGNQPQHF.

The genes are TRBV3-1 (or the pseudogene TRBV3-2) and TRBJ2-5; the D is unclear. V was trimmed by 4 bases and J by 5 bases, leaving 11 bases between them. CDR1 and CDR2 from the germline V gene are LGHDT and YNNKEL (reference sequence). The CDR3 spans 13 residues. DNA of the CDR3: TGTGCCAGCAGCCTTGGTCCGCCGGAGACCCAGTACTTC. Residues: CASSLGPPETQYF.

DNA for the CDR3: TGTGCCAGCAGCCGGGCCTCGCTTGGGACAGATACGCAGTATTTT. Protein sequence: CASSRASLGTDTQYF. The rearrangement uses TRBV14 and TRBJ2-3; D remains ambiguous. CDR1 and CDR2 (germline): SGHDN, FVKESK. Trimming shortened V by 4 bases and J by 3 bases, and 14 bases separated the two germline ends. This CDR3 is built from 15 residues.

CDR3 sequence: CASSIQGGTEAFF. DNA of the CDR3: TGTGCCAGCAGCATACAGGGAGGCACTGAAGCTTTCTTT. The J gene is TRBJ1-1, the V gene TRBV7-3; weak D call: TRBD1 (6 bases). CDR3 length: 13 residues. CDR1 SGHTA and CDR2 FQGTGA come from the germline V gene. V shed 5 bases and J shed 4 bases, with 11 bases lying between them. Full variable domain (remainder filled in from reference TRBV7-3 and TRBJ1-1): GAGVSQTPSNKVTEKGKYVELRCDPISGHTALYWYRQSLGQGPEFLIYFQGTGAADDSGLPNDRFFAVRPEGSVSTLKIQRTERGDSAVYLCASSIQGGTEAFFGQGTRLTVV.

The J gene is TRBJ2-7, the V gene TRBV5-1, with 8 bases aligning to TRBD1. CDR1 is SGHRS and CDR2 is YFSETQ in the germline V gene. The ends lost 3 bases at V and 1 base at J; junction bases unmatched: 3. This CDR3 comprises 14 residues. In DNA, the CDR3 is TGCGCCAGCAGCTCTCGACAGGGGTCCTACGAGCAGTACTTC. Residues: CASSSRQGSYEQYF.

The chain links TRBV6-2 or TRBV6-3 to TRBJ1-2, with TRBD1 matching 9 bases. The V gene's germline CDR1 is MNHEY and CDR2 SVGEGT. Germline trimming cut 0 bases from V and 4 bases from J; bases unmatched to any gene: 6. The CDR3 covers 16 residues. CDR3 amino acids: CASSYSALQGAYGYTF. CDR3 DNA sequence: TGTGCCAGCAGTTACTCGGCATTACAGGGGGCCTATGGCTACACCTTC.

This clone came up once. V usage is TRBV30 and J usage is TRBJ1-4, with D tentatively TRBD1 (6 bases). V lost 6 bases to trimming and J lost 7 bases, with 9 bases between them. This CDR3 has 11 amino acids. Per the germline V gene, CDR1 is GTSNPN and CDR2 is SVGIG (reference sequence). As DNA, the CDR3 is TGTGCCTGCCGACAGGCTGAAAAACTGTTTTTT. The encoded protein is CACRQAEKLFF.

The chain uses TRBV4-1 and TRBJ2-3, with 9 nucleotides matching TRBD2. Losses at the gene ends were 2 bases for V and 8 bases for J; bases not matched to a gene: 5. The CDR3 is 14 residues long. Germline V gives CDR1 MGHRA, CDR2 YSYEKL. Here the CDR3 DNA reads TGCGCCAGCAGCCAAATAGCGGGGGTCGTTACGCAGTATTTT. Residues: CASSQIAGVVTQYF.

V usage is TRBV19 and J usage is TRBJ2-5, with 9 bases aligning to TRBD1. The V segment lost 3 bases and the J segment 9 bases; nucleotides outside the gene matches: 11. There are 15 residues in the CDR3. Germline V gene lookup returns CDR1 LNHDA and CDR2 SQIVND (reference sequence). DNA of the CDR3: TGTGCCAGTAGTATGGTAGGGACAGGGAGTGTGGCCCAGTACTTC. Translation gives CASSMVGTGSVAQYF.

The chain uses TRBV18 and TRBJ1-6; 8 bases map to TRBD1. Germline V gene sequence: CDR1 KGHSH, CDR2 LQKENI. The CDR3 extends over 15 amino acids. Trimming at V came to 3 bases and at J to 5 bases, leaving 3 bases not matched to a gene. CDR3 region: CASSPTGQDNSPLHF. The CDR3 DNA sequence: TGTGCCAGCTCACCGACGGGACAGGATAATTCACCCCTCCACTTT.

This chain connects TRBV4-1 to TRBJ2-7; D gene uncertain. The CDR3 length is 13 residues. V lost 5 bases and J lost 6, with 14 bases in between. Germline values: CDR1 MGHRA, CDR2 YSYEKL. The CDR3 spells CASSLLILAEQYF. Here the CDR3 DNA reads TGCGCCAGCAGCTTACTTATATTGGCCGAGCAGTACTTC.

This clone appeared a single time. This sequence joins TRBV2 and TRBJ2-1, with D possibly TRBD1 on 6 matching bases. Germline assignment: CDR1 SNHLY and CDR2 FYNNEI. The CDR3 extends over 14 amino acids. Trimming left V 6 bases short and J 4 bases short, with 13 bases between. The CDR3 sequence is CASSTGQAYNEQFF. In nucleotides, the CDR3 is TGTGCCAGCAGCACAGGGCAAGCATACAATGAGCAGTTCTTC.

V is TRBV3-1 (or the pseudogene TRBV3-2) and J is TRBJ2-1, with TRBD2 matching 8 bases. Germline V gene sequence: CDR1 LGHDT, CDR2 YNNKEL (reference sequence). V gave up 0 bases and J gave up 5 bases; unmatched junction bases: 9. The CDR3 totals 17 residues. The CDR3 region has the DNA TGTGCCAGCAGCCAAGAGGGACTAGTCCTCCGAAACAATGAGCAGTTCTTC. This sequence encodes CASSQEGLVLRNNEQFF.

The CDR3 reads CASSLPRDRDNYGYTF. CDR3 nucleotides: TGTGCCAGCAGTTTGCCCCGGGACCGAGATAACTATGGCTACACCTTC. The chain combines TRBV28 with TRBJ1-2; D is perhaps TRBD1 (5 bases). In germline, CDR1 is MDHEN, CDR2 SYDVKM. V lost 3 bases, J lost 1 base, and 15 bases lay in between. CDR3 size: 16 residues.

The CDR3 DNA sequence: TGTGCCAGCATTCCTTTACCGGGACAGGCAACCCCTTCTGGGGCCAACGTCCTGACTTTC. The encoded protein is CASIPLPGQATPSGANVLTF. The rearrangement joins TRBV2 to TRBJ2-6, with 8 bases aligning to TRBD1. The J segment lost 1 base and the V segment lost 7 bases, leaving 18 bases of the junction unmatched. Germline CDR1 reads SNHLY; CDR2 reads FYNNEI. CDR3 length: 20 amino acids.